This note documents a single TCR beta chain sequence. Its antigen is currently unknown. Trimming left V 2 bases short and J 1 base short, with 13 bases between. The germline V gene encodes CDR1 KGHSH and CDR2 LQKENI. The CDR3 contains 16 residues. This record comes from a study of T cell repertoires in cytomegalovirus infection. General study findings and limits: What dominated the ex vivo response were HLA-C-restricted CMV-specific TCR beta clonotypes.

TCRdb processed the reads anew with MiXCR; each CDR3 protein has one entry. Of about half a million distinct CDR3 sequences listed, 30% to 40% are singletons. The sequence was collected from a human donor in good health (CMV status not recorded). Some clones in this sample may be carry-over from other donors' samples. The J gene is TRBJ2-3, the V gene TRBV18, with unresolved D. The source material was cultured PBMCs, sampled from culture after CMV antigen stimulation. CDR3 protein: CASSPKGVGGTDTQYF. The DNA for the CDR3 is TGTGCCAGCTCACCAAAAGGTGTTGGGGGCACAGATACGCAGTATTTT.